Following are 10 T cell receptor beta chains from one sample sequenced in a study of blood T cells in healthy people across ages. A second about 7 to 11 cycle PCR used barcoded and J-beta primers. TCRdb passed the 5' RACE reads through MiXCR, listing each CDR3 protein once. The data hold approximately 2,000,000 distinct CDR3 sequences, with around 40% observed a single time. The sequenced sample was blood. These receptors all come from a human donor in good health.

This clonotype was seen only a few times. CDR3 nucleotides: TGTGCCAGCAGCTCCCGATTATTAGCGGGGGGGCAGTACAATGAGCAGTTCTTC. Its protein is CASSSRLLAGGQYNEQFF. This rearrangement joins TRBV4-2 to TRBJ2-1; 11 nucleotides match TRBD2. Germline V gene sequence: CDR1 LGHNA, CDR2 YNFKEQ. The CDR3 has 18 residues. The junction had 13 bases not matched to a gene; V was cut back by 5 bases and J by 4 bases.

DNA for the CDR3: TGCGCCAGCAGCTCGCGCAGGGGAATAGGCTATGGCTACACCTTC. Amino acids: CASSSRRGIGYGYTF. The chain combines TRBV4-1 with TRBJ1-2; D perhaps matches TRBD1 (6 bases). V shed 5 bases and J shed 4 bases, with 17 bases lying between them. The CDR3 is made up of 15 amino acids. Germline loops: CDR1 MGHRA, CDR2 YSYEKL.

This clonotype was seen many times. The chain couples TRBV12-3 or TRBV12-4 to TRBJ1-4; no clear D gene. With 4 bases removed from V and 6 bases from J, the gap between germline ends came to 6 bases. The CDR3 consists of 12 residues. The CDR3 loop reads CASSWGDEKLFF. CDR3 DNA: TGTGCCAGCAGTTGGGGTGATGAAAAACTGTTTTTT.

The gene calls are TRBV10-3 and TRBJ2-7; no reliable D call. The CDR3 is 15 residues long. The germline V gene encodes CDR1 ENHRY and CDR2 SYGVKD. Trimming left V 2 bases short and J 2 bases short, with 13 bases between. CDR3 DNA: TGTGCCATCAGTGAGAAGGTCTCGGACCCCTACGAGCAGTACTTC. Amino acid sequence: CAISEKVSDPYEQYF.

The genes are TRBV10-1 and TRBJ2-2; maybe TRBD1 (6 bases). The CDR3 covers 17 residues. Trimming took off 8 bases at V and 6 bases at J, with 25 bases between the two ends. Germline V gene data show CDR1 as WNHNN and CDR2 as SYGVQD (reference sequence). DNA of the CDR3: TGCGCCAGCGGGGCCCCGGGTCGGATACAGGGCGCCGGGGAGCTGTTTTTT. Translation: CASGAPGRIQGAGELFF.

This clonotype was recorded a few times. V is TRBV10-3 and J is TRBJ2-7, with TRBD1 as a possible D gene (7 bases). The CDR3 covers 14 residues. V was pared by 4 bases and J by 1 base, with 11 bases between. Germline loops: CDR1 ENHRY, CDR2 SYGVKD. The CDR3 is CAISGQGGSYEQYF. The CDR3 DNA reads TGTGCCATCAGTGGGCAGGGGGGTTCCTACGAGCAGTACTTC.

In its sample, this clonotype was seen a few times. The J gene is TRBJ2-3, the V gene TRBV29-1, with TRBD2 matching over 8 bases. The V gene end was trimmed by 7 bases and the J gene end by 6 bases; junction bases not matched to a gene: 12. The CDR3 length is 14 residues. Germline V gives CDR1 SQVTM, CDR2 ANQGSEA. DNA of the CDR3: TGCAGCGCCTTAGCGGGGAGCAGATTTGATACGCAGTATTTT. Its protein product is CSALAGSRFDTQYF.

CDR3 loop: CSARSWDSPYNEQFF. In DNA, the CDR3 is TGCAGTGCTAGATCCTGGGACTCCCCCTACAATGAGCAGTTCTTC. The V gene is TRBV20-1, the J gene TRBJ2-1; D is possibly TRBD2 (6 bases). Deletions cut 2 bases from V and 2 bases from J, with 13 bases between. The CDR3 is 15 amino acids. CDR1 is DFQATT and CDR2 is SNEGSKA in the germline V gene (reference sequence).

In its sample, this clonotype was seen many times. The chain is built from TRBV6-2 or TRBV6-3 and TRBJ1-2, with 7 bases fitting TRBD1. CDR1 and CDR2 from the germline V gene are MNHEY and SVGEGT. The CDR3 covers 13 residues. V shed 2 bases, J shed 3 bases, and the junction held 0 bases outside the gene matches. CDR3 sequence: CASSYTGDYGYTF. CDR3 bases: TGTGCCAGCAGTTACACAGGGGACTATGGCTACACCTTC.

The sample holds a few counts of this clonotype. CDR3 loop: CASSQIPSPYEQYF. The CDR3 nucleotides are TGTGCCAGCAGCCAAATACCAAGTCCCTACGAGCAGTACTTC. This chain uses TRBV3-1 with TRBJ2-7; no clear D gene. The CDR3 is 14 amino acids. Germline CDR1 and CDR2: LGHDT and YNNKEL (reference sequence). V shed 2 bases and J shed 2 bases, with 10 bases lying between them.